The entry that follows covers one T cell receptor beta chain sequence. The antigen is not known. The CDR3 length is 14 residues. V lost 0 bases to trimming and J lost 7 bases; unmatched junction nucleotides: 6. Germline CDR1 SEHNR, CDR2 FQNEAQ (reference sequence). The repertoire was sequenced with immunoSEQ multiplex PCR; TCRdb's copy has only in-frame clones and lacks some. The sample has around 150,000 clones, around 90% seen once. This sample stems from a study of T cell responses to AZD1222 COVID-19 vaccine. Whole-study results and caveats: CD4 TCRs covered the whole spike, strongest at regions 160-218 and 743-854.

The source is an adult who received the AZD1222 COVID-19 vaccine. This rearrangement joins TRBV7-9 to TRBJ2-7; the match to TRBD1 covers 7 bases. The material sequenced was peripheral blood, taken 28 days after the second AZD1222 dose. The CDR3 region has the DNA TGTGCCAGCAGCTTAGCCGACAGGGCGGGTGAGCAGTACTTC. Protein sequence: CASSLADRAGEQYF.